This T cell receptor beta chain was retrieved from a study of glioma-infiltrating T cells. Amplification of TCR alpha and beta CDR3 regions from RNA used iRepertoire nested multiplex PCR. Each CDR3 protein gets one entry after TCRdb re-called the multiplex PCR reads with MiXCR. The table shows around 140,000 distinct CDR3 sequences, with approximately 40% occurring only once. This clonotype was obtained from a human donor with low-grade glioma or glioblastoma, undergoing nonglioma brain surgery, or in good health (not recorded which). Sequencing was carried out using glioma tissue, nonneoplastic brain tissue, or PBMCs (not recorded which).

CDR3 nucleotides: TGTGCCACCAGCAGAGAGAATGGGGCTGGAGGAAACACCATATATTTT. It translates to CATSRENGAGGNTIYF. The chain links TRBV15 to TRBJ1-3; the D gene is possibly TRBD1 (5 bases). Trimming cost V 0 bases and J 4 bases, with 13 bases left between them. The CDR3 is 16 residues long. CDR1 and CDR2 from the germline V gene are LNHNV and YYDKDF (reference sequence).